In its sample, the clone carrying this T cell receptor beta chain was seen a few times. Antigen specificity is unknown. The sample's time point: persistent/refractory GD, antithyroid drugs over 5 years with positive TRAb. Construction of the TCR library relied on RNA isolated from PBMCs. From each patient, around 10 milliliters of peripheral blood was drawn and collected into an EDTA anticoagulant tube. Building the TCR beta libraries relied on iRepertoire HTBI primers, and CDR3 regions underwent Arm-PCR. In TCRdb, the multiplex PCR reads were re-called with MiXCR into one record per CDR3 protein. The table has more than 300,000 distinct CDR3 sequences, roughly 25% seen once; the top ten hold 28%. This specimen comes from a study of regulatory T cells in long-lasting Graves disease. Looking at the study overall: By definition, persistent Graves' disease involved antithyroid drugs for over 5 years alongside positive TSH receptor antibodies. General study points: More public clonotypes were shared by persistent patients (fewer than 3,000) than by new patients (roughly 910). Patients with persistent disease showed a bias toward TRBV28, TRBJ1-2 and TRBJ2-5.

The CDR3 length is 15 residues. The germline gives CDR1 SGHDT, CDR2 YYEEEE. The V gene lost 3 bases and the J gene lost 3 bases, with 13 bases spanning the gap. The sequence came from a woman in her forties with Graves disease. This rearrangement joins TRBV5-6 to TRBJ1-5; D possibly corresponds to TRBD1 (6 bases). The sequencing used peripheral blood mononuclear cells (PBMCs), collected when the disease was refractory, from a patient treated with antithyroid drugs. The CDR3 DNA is TGTGCCAGCAGCTACAAGACAGGTTCCAATCAGCCCCAGCATTTT. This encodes CASSYKTGSNQPQHF.